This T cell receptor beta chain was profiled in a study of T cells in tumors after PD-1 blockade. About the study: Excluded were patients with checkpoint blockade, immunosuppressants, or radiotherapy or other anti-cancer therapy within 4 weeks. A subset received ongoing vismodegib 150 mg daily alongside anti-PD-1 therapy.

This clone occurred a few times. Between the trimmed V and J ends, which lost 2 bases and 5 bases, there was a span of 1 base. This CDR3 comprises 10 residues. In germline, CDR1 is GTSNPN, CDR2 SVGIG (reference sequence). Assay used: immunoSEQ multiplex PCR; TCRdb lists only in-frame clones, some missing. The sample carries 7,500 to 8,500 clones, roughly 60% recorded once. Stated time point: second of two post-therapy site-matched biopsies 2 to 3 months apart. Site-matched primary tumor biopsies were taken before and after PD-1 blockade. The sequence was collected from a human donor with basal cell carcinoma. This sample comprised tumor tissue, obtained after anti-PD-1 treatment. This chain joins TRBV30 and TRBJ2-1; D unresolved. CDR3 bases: TGTGCCTGGAGTAACAATGAGCAGTTCTTC. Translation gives CAWSNNEQFF.